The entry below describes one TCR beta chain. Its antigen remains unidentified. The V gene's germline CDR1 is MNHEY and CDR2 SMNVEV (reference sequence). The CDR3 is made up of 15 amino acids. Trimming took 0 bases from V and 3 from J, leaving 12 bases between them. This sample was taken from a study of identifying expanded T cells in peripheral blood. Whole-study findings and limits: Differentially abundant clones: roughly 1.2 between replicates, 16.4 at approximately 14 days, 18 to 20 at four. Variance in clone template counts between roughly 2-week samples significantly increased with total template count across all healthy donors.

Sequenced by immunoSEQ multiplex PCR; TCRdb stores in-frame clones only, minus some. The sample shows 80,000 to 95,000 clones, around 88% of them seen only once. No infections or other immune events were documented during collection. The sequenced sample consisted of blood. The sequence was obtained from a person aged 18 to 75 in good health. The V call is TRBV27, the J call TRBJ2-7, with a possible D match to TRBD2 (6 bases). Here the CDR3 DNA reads TGTGCCAGCAGTTTATCGTCGGGAGAGGTCTACGAGCAGTACTTC. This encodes CASSLSSGEVYEQYF.